The 6 T cell receptor beta chains listed next were all sequenced from one sample in a study of T cells in Graves' hyperthyroidism and ophthalmopathy. RNA transcripts yielded amplified TCR beta CDR3 regions. RT-PCR in the first round (using the HTBI primer set) targeted the TCR CDR3. Each CDR3 protein is one row after TCRdb ran MiXCR on the multiplex PCR reads. The sample yields some 360,000 distinct CDR3 sequences, 15% to 20% seen once. The source material was blood. These receptor sequences come from a woman aged 40-49 years with Graves' ophthalmopathy.

The sample holds many counts of this clonotype. V usage is TRBV19 and J usage is TRBJ2-2; perhaps TRBD2 as D (5 bases). There are 12 residues in the CDR3. CDR1 and CDR2 (germline): LNHDA, SQIVND (reference sequence). The ends were cut back, 7 bases at V and 5 bases at J, with 8 bases in the middle. CDR3 sequence (DNA): TGTGCCAGTAAGCGGAGGACCGGGGAGCTGTTTTTT. As protein: CASKRRTGELFF.

This clonotype was seen ten or more times. V usage is TRBV20-1 and J usage is TRBJ2-7; no clear D. V lost 2 bases and J lost 2, with 10 bases in between. Per the germline V gene, CDR1 is DFQATT and CDR2 is SNEGSKA (reference sequence). The CDR3 runs 13 residues. The CDR3, as DNA: TGCAGTGCTAGAATTCAGGTTCCCTACGAGCAGTACTTC. Translating it yields CSARIQVPYEQYF.

This clonotype was observed at least ten times. The chain carries TRBV11-2 and TRBJ2-5; no clear D gene. CDR1 is SGHAT and CDR2 is FQNNGV in the germline V gene. The germline V and J ends were trimmed by 1 base and 5 bases, with 11 bases remaining between them. CDR3 length equals 14 residues. CDR3 in amino acids: CASSLVAWVETQYF. CDR3 in DNA: TGTGCCAGCAGCTTAGTTGCCTGGGTCGAGACCCAGTACTTC. The complete variable domain, with remaining parts taken from reference TRBV11-2 and TRBJ2-5, reads EAGVAQSPRYKIIEKRQSVAFWCNPISGHATLYWYQQILGQGPKLLIQFQNNGVVDDSQLPKDRFSAERLKGVDSTLKIQPAKLEDSAVYLCASSLVAWVETQYFGPGTRLLVL.

This clonotype was counted ten times or more. Since no conserved phenylalanine or tryptophan closes the CDR3, a read error is the likely cause. The chain has TRBV6-1 and TRBJ1-5; 7 bases agree with TRBD1. J gave up 6 bases and V 6 bases, and 8 bases lay outside the gene matches. This CDR3 comprises 14 residues. CDR1 is MNHNS and CDR2 is SASEGT in the germline V gene. The CDR3 protein is CASSLDRDSQPQHS. Written as DNA, the CDR3 is TGTGCCAGCAGCCTTGACAGGGATAGTCAGCCCCAGCATTCT.

The V call is TRBV15, the J call TRBJ2-7; D uncertain. The germline CDR1 and CDR2 sequences are LNHNV and YYDKDF (reference sequence). The CDR3 contains 14 residues. The V gene lost 0 bases and the J gene lost 2 bases, with 8 bases spanning the gap. The CDR3 protein is CATSRDLGAYEQYF. In nucleotides, the CDR3 is TGTGCCACCAGCAGAGATTTGGGTGCCTACGAGCAGTACTTC.

This clonotype was seen at least ten times. The CDR3 spells CASSLIFNQPQHF. The CDR3 coding sequence is TGTGCCAGCAGCTTGATATTCAATCAGCCCCAGCATTTT. The V and J genes are TRBV5-5 and TRBJ1-5; D is undetermined. This CDR3 has 13 amino acids. The germline gives CDR1 SGHKS, CDR2 YYEKEE (reference sequence). Trimming shortened V by 1 base and J by 3 bases, and 5 bases separated the two germline ends.